This is a list of T cell receptor beta chains from one sample in a study of CD8 T cells in Susac syndrome. A single record per CDR3 protein comes from TCRdb applying MiXCR to the immunoSEQ multiplex PCR reads. Of some 100,000 distinct CDR3 sequences in the sample, 92% were seen once. Sequences were obtained from CD8+ T cells from PBMCs. These receptors originate from a human donor in good health. CDR3s include the opening cysteine and the closing phenylalanine or tryptophan. D genes are given only for firm matches. Not every row has a clone size; where given, it reads once, few, many or a size class.

j_gene | v_gene | d_gene | abundance | CDR3aa | CDR3nt
TRBJ2-1 | TRBV5-1 | - | - | CASSLGTRLYNEQFF | TGCGCCAGCAGCTTGGGGACCAGACTGTACAATGAGCAGTTCTTC
TRBJ2-7 | TRBV14 | - | - | CASSRGPVVYEQYF | TGTGCCAGCAGCCGCGGGCCAGTTGTATACGAGCAGTACTTC
TRBJ2-5 | TRBV7-2 | - | - | CASSSEPGRQETQYF | TGTGCCAGCAGCTCCGAACCGGGAAGACAAGAGACCCAGTACTTC
TRBJ2-2 | TRBV5-4 | - | - | CASSFSAGNTGELFF | TGTGCCAGCAGCTTCTCGGCAGGAAACACCGGGGAGCTGTTTTTT
TRBJ2-3 | TRBV15 | - | - | CATSSPLGTDTQYF | TGTGCCACCAGCAGTCCCCTAGGCACAGATACGCAGTATTTT
TRBJ2-3 | TRBV18 | - | once | CASSEATDTQYF | TGTGCCAGCTCAGAGGCGACAGATACGCAGTATTTT
TRBJ2-7 | TRBV6-2/TRBV6-3 | - | - | CASRRWTAYEQYF | TGTGCCAGCAGGAGGTGGACAGCCTACGAGCAGTACTTC
TRBJ2-1 | TRBV5-1 | - | - | CASSLASGASEQFF | TGCGCCAGCAGCTTGGCCTCGGGGGCCAGTGAGCAGTTCTTC
TRBJ1-1 | TRBV18 | TRBD1 | - | CASSALAHAGQMNTEAFF | TGTGCCAGCTCAGCACTCGCCCATGCGGGACAGATGAACACTGAAGCTTTCTTT
TRBJ1-5 | TRBV7-6 | - | - | CASSLTKGGNQPQHF | TGTGCCAGCAGCTTGACCAAGGGGGGCAATCAGCCCCAGCATTTT
TRBJ2-1 | TRBV6-6 | TRBD2 | - | CASSRLAGGPNEQFF | TGTGCCAGCAGTCGACTAGCGGGGGGGCCTAATGAGCAGTTCTTC
TRBJ2-1 | TRBV6-2/TRBV6-3 | - | - | CASSLLLSAEQFF | TGTGCCAGCAGCCTACTTCTATCCGCTGAGCAGTTCTTC
TRBJ2-1 | TRBV13 | TRBD2 | - | CASSLSKKVAGGPSYNEQFF | TGTGCCAGCAGCTTATCGAAAAAGGTAGCGGGGGGCCCCTCCTACAATGAGCAGTTCTTC
TRBJ2-1 | TRBV20-1 | TRBD2 | - | CSASFPGTSGDWVEQFF | TGCAGTGCTAGTTTTCCCGGGACTAGCGGGGACTGGGTTGAGCAGTTCTTC
TRBJ2-1 | TRBV4-1 | TRBD2 | - | CASSQGLTGLVANEQFF | TGCGCCAGCAGCCAAGGGCTGACCGGACTAGTCGCCAATGAGCAGTTCTTC
TRBJ1-3 | TRBV12-3/TRBV12-4 | TRBD1 | - | CASRSRGGAPGNTIYF | TGTGCCAGCAGGAGCAGGGGGGGGGCACCAGGAAACACCATATATTTT
TRBJ2-7 | TRBV7-9 | - | once | CASRPGDPYEQYF | TGTGCCAGCAGACCAGGGGACCCCTACGAGCAGTACTTC
TRBJ2-2 | TRBV7-2 | - | - | CASSLGSGALTGELFF | TGTGCCAGCAGCTTAGGGTCGGGGGCATTAACCGGGGAGCTGTTTTTT
TRBJ2-1 | TRBV13 | - | - | CASSRQRNEQFF | TGTGCCAGCAGCCGGCAAAGGAATGAGCAGTTCTTC
TRBJ2-2 | TRBV10-3 | TRBD1 | - | CASRPGQGLETGELFF | TGTGCCAGCCGACCGGGACAGGGCCTTGAGACCGGGGAGCTGTTTTTT
TRBJ1-5 | TRBV5-1 | TRBD1 | - | CASSKGTGDSNQPQHF | TGCGCCAGCAGCAAGGGGACAGGGGATAGCAATCAGCCCCAGCATTTT
TRBJ2-5 | TRBV19 | TRBD2 | - | CASSIGLAETQYF | TGTGCCAGTAGTATCGGACTAGCAGAGACCCAGTACTTC
TRBJ1-2 | TRBV29-1 | - | - | CSIPEGRAEGYGYTF | TGCAGCATCCCGGAGGGCAGGGCGGAAGGCTATGGCTACACCTTC
TRBJ1-6 | TRBV11-2 | - | - | CASSAGHGGGTLHF | TGTGCCAGCAGTGCGGGACACGGTGGGGGGACCCTCCACTTT
TRBJ2-7 | TRBV5-5 | - | - | CASSLSISLQEQYF | TGTGCCAGCAGCTTGTCAATAAGCCTCCAGGAGCAGTACTTC
TRBJ2-7 | TRBV3-1 | - | once | CASSQAWTDISEQYF | TGTGCCAGCAGCCAAGCCTGGACCGACATCTCCGAGCAGTACTTC
TRBJ2-2 | TRBV19 | TRBD2 | - | CASSILAGEAGELFF | TGTGCCAGTAGTATACTGGCGGGGGAGGCCGGGGAGCTGTTTTTT
TRBJ1-5 | TRBV4-3 | - | - | CASSQEPGNQPQHF | TGCGCCAGCAGCCAAGAGCCGGGAAATCAGCCCCAGCATTTT
TRBJ1-1 | TRBV30 | - | - | CAWTRGGGEAFF | TGTGCCTGGACCCGCGGGGGGGGCGAAGCTTTCTTT
TRBJ1-1 | TRBV19 | - | - | CASSRTETEAFF | TGTGCCAGTAGTCGAACAGAGACTGAAGCTTTCTTT
TRBJ2-1 | TRBV30 | TRBD2 | once | CAWSRSGTTNEQFF | TGTGCCTGGAGTCGATCCGGGACTACAAATGAGCAGTTCTTC
TRBJ2-7 | TRBV5-1 | TRBD1 | - | CASSNLKTGDHEQYF | TGCGCCAGCAGCAACCTAAAGACAGGGGATCACGAGCAGTACTTC
TRBJ2-7 | TRBV20-1 | TRBD1 | - | CSAEKTGGRSYEQYF | TGCAGTGCTGAAAAGACAGGGGGTCGCTCCTACGAGCAGTACTTC
TRBJ1-1 | TRBV7-9 | - | - | CASNPGYEAFF | TGTGCCAGCAATCCGGGTTACGAAGCTTTCTTT
TRBJ1-3 | TRBV2 | - | - | CASGRRHF | TGTGCCAGCGGGAGGAGGCATTTT
TRBJ2-4 | TRBV20-1 | - | once | CSASPTAKNIQYF | TGCAGTGCTTCTCCAACAGCCAAAAACATTCAGTACTTC
TRBJ1-5 | TRBV11-2 | - | - | CASSQLQGQNQPQHF | TGTGCCAGCAGCCAGCTACAGGGTCAAAATCAGCCCCAGCATTTT
TRBJ2-5 | TRBV5-1 | TRBD1 | - | CASSYGQGRETQYF | TGCGCCAGCAGCTACGGACAGGGGAGGGAGACCCAGTACTTC
TRBJ2-2 | TRBV6-2/TRBV6-3 | - | - | CASSWGDTTGELFF | TGTGCCAGCAGTTGGGGGGACACCACCGGGGAGCTGTTTTTT
TRBJ2-5 | TRBV10-3 | - | - | CAISSSEAETQYF | TGTGCCATCAGTTCCTCGGAAGCCGAGACCCAGTACTTC
TRBJ1-2 | TRBV7-2 | - | - | CASSELPVSGYTF | TGTGCCAGCAGCGAGCTCCCGGTTTCTGGCTACACCTTC
TRBJ1-2 | TRBV28 | - | - | CASEGQTYGYTF | TGTGCCAGCGAAGGACAGACGTATGGCTACACCTTC
TRBJ2-7 | TRBV6-4 | TRBD2 | - | CASSEAAGDYEQYF | TGTGCCAGCAGTGAGGCGGCGGGGGACTACGAGCAGTACTTC
TRBJ2-7 | TRBV3-1 | - | few | CASSQDSQSYEQYF | TGTGCCAGCAGCCAAGATTCACAGTCCTACGAGCAGTACTTC
TRBJ2-2 | TRBV7-2 | TRBD2 | - | CASSLVQRGTGELFF | TGTGCCAGCAGCTTAGTTCAGCGGGGGACCGGGGAGCTGTTTTTT
TRBJ2-7 | TRBV4-1 | - | - | CASSQPRGEQYF | TGCGCCAGCAGCCAACCCAGGGGCGAGCAGTACTTC